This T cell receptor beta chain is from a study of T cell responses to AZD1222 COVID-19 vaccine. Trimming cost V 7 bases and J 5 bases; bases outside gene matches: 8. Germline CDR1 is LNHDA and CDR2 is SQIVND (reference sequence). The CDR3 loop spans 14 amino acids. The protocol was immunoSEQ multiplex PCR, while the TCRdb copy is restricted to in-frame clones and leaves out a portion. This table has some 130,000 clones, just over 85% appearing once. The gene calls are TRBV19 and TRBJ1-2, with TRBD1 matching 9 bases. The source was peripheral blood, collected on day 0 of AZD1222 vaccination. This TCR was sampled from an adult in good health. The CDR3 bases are TGTGCCAGTACCTTGGGACAGGGAGGGTATGGCTACACCTTC. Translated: CASTLGQGGYGYTF.